The source of this T cell receptor (beta chain) is a study of T-cell reconstitution after alpha-beta-depleted transplantation in children. Whole-study results and caveats: The authors attributed T-cell counts and diversity one year after transplant mostly to newly produced T cells. Elevated TCRbeta diversity at day 60 was traced, in some patients, to surviving recipient T cells and thymic progenitors.

Many counts were recorded for this clonotype. Its antigen is currently unknown. The V segment lost 4 bases and the J segment 0 bases; nucleotides outside the gene matches: 5. Germline loops: CDR1 SGHVS, CDR2 FNYEAQ. The length of the CDR3 is 15 residues. The authors prepared the TCRbeta library with unique molecular identifiers. TCRdb independently ran MiXCR on the PCR reads; one entry per CDR3 protein. The sample holds about 200,000 distinct CDR3 sequences; about 7% are singletons and the top ten take around 5%. This chain uses TRBV7-6 with TRBJ1-1, with 7 bases that match TRBD1. The receptor was derived from a boy aged 2 to 10 with acute lymphoblastic leukemia, due to receive a stem cell transplant. Specimen: PBMCs, collected before TCRalphabeta/CD19-depleted stem cell transplant. The CDR3 is CASSSRQGMNTEAFF. Written as DNA, the CDR3 is TGTGCCAGCAGCTCAAGACAGGGAATGAACACTGAAGCTTTCTTT.